This TCR beta chain was retrieved from a study of blood T cell repertoires in COVID-19. Study background: Acute and convalescent COVID-19 specimens originated in the United States, Italy and Spain. T cells, B-cell-depleted T cells, or PBMCs provided the cDNA or gDNA that served as material.

CDR1 and CDR2 (germline): KGHDR, SFDVKD. With 2 bases removed from V and 6 bases from J, the gap between germline ends came to 7 bases. The CDR3 is 13 amino acids. With respect to this clone: Within the sample, other DNA sequences also encode this same CDR3.

Original processing methods: Estimates of nucleated cell counts were drawn from the amplification of reference gene primers. The data were produced by immunoSEQ multiplex PCR, yet TCRdb's version contains in-frame clones alone and is incomplete. V, J and clone size are those of that table, while D and trimming were read from the DNA. The sample has 450,000 to 500,000 clones, roughly 85% seen once; the top ten hold roughly 3.2%. The V and J genes are TRBV24-1 and TRBJ2-1; D perhaps matches TRBD2 (6 bases). The sample comprised peripheral blood. The source is a human donor in a cohort sampled during active COVID-19. The CDR3 nucleotides are TGTGCCACCAGTGATTCGGGGGTCAATGAGCAGTTCTTC. This sequence encodes CATSDSGVNEQFF.